These 32 T cell receptor beta chains originate from one sample sequenced in a study of early stage breast cancer tumors. Produced via immunoSEQ multiplex PCR; TCRdb's table is partial and in-frame only. Of more than 20,000 clones listed, 76% are singletons. The specimen was blood. These receptor sequences come from a person between 60 and 69 years old with breast cancer.

This clone was seen only once. CDR3 protein: CASGFQGSGTEAFF. The CDR3, as DNA: TGTGCCAGCGGGTTTCAGGGGTCGGGAACTGAAGCTTTCTTT. The rearrangement links TRBV6-5 to TRBJ1-1, with D maybe TRBD1 (6 bases). V dropped 8 bases and J dropped 5 bases, with 18 bases sitting between them. The V gene's germline CDR1 is MNHEY and CDR2 SVGAGI. CDR3 size: 14 residues.

This chain uses TRBV19 with TRBJ1-2; TRBD1 might be the D (5 bases). V lost 1 base and J lost 4, with 7 bases in between. Germline assignment: CDR1 LNHDA and CDR2 SQIVND (reference sequence). The CDR3 is 13 amino acids. CDR3 residues: CASSIAGIYGYTF. The CDR3 region has the DNA TGTGCCAGTAGTATAGCAGGGATCTATGGCTACACCTTC.

CDR3 sequence (DNA): TGTGCCAGCAGCTTGGGGGGTGGGAACACTGAAGCTTTCTTT. It codes for CASSLGGGNTEAFF. V usage is TRBV5-4 and J usage is TRBJ1-1; unclear D gene. This CDR3 contains 14 residues. V lost 0 bases, J lost 1 base, and 7 bases lay in between. Germline V gives CDR1 SGHNT, CDR2 YYREEE (reference sequence).

This chain connects TRBV14 to TRBJ1-1, with D possibly TRBD1 on 5 matching bases. V lost 3 bases to trimming and J lost 0 bases, with 8 bases between them. The CDR3 runs to 14 residues. CDR1 is SGHDN and CDR2 is FVKESK in the germline V gene. The CDR3 DNA follows: TGTGCCAGCAGCCAGTGGGGCCTGAACACTGAAGCTTTCTTT. Its protein product is CASSQWGLNTEAFF. The full variable domain, rest sourced from reference TRBV14 and TRBJ1-1, is EAGVTQFPSHSVIEKGQTVTLRCDPISGHDNLYWYRRVMGKEIKFLLHFVKESKQDESGMPNNRFLAERTGGTYSTLKVQPAELEDSGVYFCASSQWGLNTEAFFGQGTRLTVV.

This chain uses TRBV30 with TRBJ1-5; TRBD1 might be the D (6 bases). CDR1 and CDR2 from the germline V gene are GTSNPN and SVGIG (reference sequence). Trimming shortened V by 0 bases and J by 8 bases, and 17 bases separated the two germline ends. CDR3 size: 15 residues. This CDR3 is CAWSVSSGAVEPQHF. CDR3 nucleotide sequence: TGTGCCTGGAGTGTAAGTTCAGGGGCCGTGGAGCCCCAGCATTTT.

The chain joins TRBV2 to TRBJ2-5; the D gene is possibly TRBD2 (6 bases). The germline V gene has CDR1 SNHLY and CDR2 FYNNEI. The CDR3 has 16 amino acids. V lost 3 bases and J lost 3, with 17 bases in between. This CDR3 reads CASSDLTRGLEETQYF. The CDR3 nucleotides read TGTGCCAGCAGTGACCTGACTAGAGGGCTCGAAGAGACCCAGTACTTC. Full variable domain (outside the CDR3, taken from reference TRBV2 and TRBJ2-5): EPEVTQTPSHQVTQMGQEVILRCVPISNHLYFYWYRQILGQKVEFLVSFYNNEISEKSEIFDDQFSVERPDGSNFTLKIRSTKLEDSAMYFCASSDLTRGLEETQYFGPGTRLLVL.

The chain couples TRBV7-2 to TRBJ1-5; a possible D gene is TRBD1 (5 bases). CDR3 length: 15 residues. Germline V gene data show CDR1 as SGHTA and CDR2 as FQGNSA. Trimming left V 5 bases short and J 2 bases short, with 13 bases between. CDR3 sequence reads: CASSLRGIGNQPQHF. CDR3 coding DNA: TGTGCCAGCAGCCTAAGGGGTATCGGCAATCAGCCCCAGCATTTT.

The J gene is TRBJ1-1, the V gene TRBV7-2, with unresolved D. V was pared by 5 bases and J by 8 bases, with 15 bases between. CDR1 and CDR2 from the germline V gene are SGHTA and FQGNSA. This CDR3 is 13 amino acids long. CDR3 loop: CASSTVRVQEAFF. In DNA form, the CDR3 reads TGTGCCAGCAGCACAGTGAGGGTGCAAGAAGCTTTCTTT.

V and J are TRBV19 and TRBJ1-4; TRBD1 might be the D (5 bases). The CDR3 spans 14 residues. V lost 6 bases and J lost 6, with 14 bases in between. From germline, CDR1 is LNHDA and CDR2 SQIVND (reference sequence). CDR3 bases: TGTGCCAGTAGGGGAGCAGGGTGGGATGAAAAACTGTTTTTT. Translating it yields CASRGAGWDEKLFF.

The chain carries TRBV4-1 and TRBJ1-2; D is uncertain. CDR3 length: 15 amino acids. Trimming pared 0 bases from V and 1 base from J, leaving 9 bases between. Germline loops: CDR1 MGHRA, CDR2 YSYEKL. CDR3 loop: CASSQDSAGNYGYTF. The CDR3 nucleotides are TGCGCCAGCAGCCAAGATTCCGCGGGTAACTATGGCTACACCTTC.

The chain carries TRBV21-1 and TRBJ1-1. TRBV21-1 is annotated as a pseudogene. There are 12 residues in the CDR3. The CDR3 DNA is TGTGCCAGCCCCGGTGGGAACACTGAAGCTTTCTTT. Residues: CASPGGNTEAFF.

The chain joins TRBV21-1 to TRBJ2-7; TRBD2, as called in the table, went unchecked against the DNA. TRBV21-1 is reported as a pseudogene. CDR3 size: 16 residues. The CDR3 DNA is TGTGCCAGCAGCCCAGGGACTAGCGGGACGGCCTACGAGCAGTACTTC. Translation: CASSPGTSGTAYEQYF.

This chain joins TRBV5-6 and TRBJ1-2; D remains unclear. CDR1 SGHDT and CDR2 YYEEEE come from the germline V gene. Trimming removed 0 bases at V and 5 bases at J, with 14 bases between. The CDR3 has 15 residues. CDR3 in amino acids: CASSLDLRGGYGYTF. CDR3 DNA sequence: TGTGCCAGCAGCTTGGACCTACGAGGTGGGTATGGCTACACCTTC.

The rearrangement joins TRBV11-2 to TRBJ1-1, with D unclear. CDR3 length equals 13 residues. The V and J ends lost 1 base and 4 bases respectively, with 7 bases between them. Germline V gene lookup returns CDR1 SGHAT and CDR2 FQNNGV. The CDR3 spells CASSLAESTEAFF. DNA of the CDR3: TGTGCCAGCAGCTTAGCGGAATCCACTGAAGCTTTCTTT.

This clone has more than one count but fewer than ten. CDR3 amino acids: CASSLRGQETQYF. The CDR3 DNA follows: TGTGCCAGCAGCTTGAGGGGACAAGAGACCCAGTACTTC. The chain couples TRBV11-2 to TRBJ2-5, with D possibly being TRBD1 or TRBD2 (5 bases each). V was cut by 3 bases and J by 2 bases, with 7 bases left in between. The CDR3 is made up of 13 amino acids. Germline CDR1 and CDR2: SGHAT and FQNNGV.

V gene TRBV4-2 combines with J gene TRBJ1-4; D not resolved. The length of the CDR3 is 14 residues. CDR1 LGHNA and CDR2 YNFKEQ come from the germline V gene. V lost 4 bases and J 7 bases, leaving 13 bases between the germline ends. The CDR3, as DNA: TGTGCCAGCAGCCCCGGGATGGGGAGTGAAAAACTGTTTTTT. Translating gives CASSPGMGSEKLFF.

This rearrangement joins TRBV19 to TRBJ2-7; D ambiguous. In germline, CDR1 is LNHDA, CDR2 SQIVND (reference sequence). V lost 5 bases and J 1 base, leaving 15 bases between the germline ends. This CDR3 is 15 amino acids long. This CDR3 is CASSPLADGSYEQYF. The CDR3 DNA is TGTGCCAGTAGTCCTCTTGCGGACGGGTCCTACGAGCAGTACTTC. Drawing the rest from reference TRBV19 and TRBJ2-7, the complete variable domain is DGGITQSPKYLFRKEGQNVTLSCEQNLNHDAMYWYRQDPGQGLRLIYYSQIVNDFQKGDIAEGYSVSREKKESFPLTVTSAQKNPTAFYLCASSPLADGSYEQYFGPGTRLTVT.

The chain is built from TRBV6-6 and TRBJ1-1; D gene unclear. The V gene lost 0 bases and the J gene lost 1 base, with 6 bases spanning the gap. The CDR3 extends over 14 amino acids. Germline loops: CDR1 MNHNY, CDR2 SVGAGI (reference sequence). The CDR3 spells CASSYSTQNTEAFF. CDR3 DNA sequence: TGTGCCAGCAGTTACTCCACGCAGAACACTGAAGCTTTCTTT.

This sequence joins TRBV5-8 and TRBJ2-3, with unresolved D. This CDR3 comprises 16 residues. From germline, CDR1 is SGHTS and CDR2 YDEGEE. V lost 4 bases, J lost 0 bases, and 15 bases lay in between. CDR3 amino acids: CASSPGRARSTDTQYF. The CDR3 bases are TGTGCCAGCAGCCCAGGTAGGGCCAGAAGCACAGATACGCAGTATTTT.

This clone is a singleton in its sample. The chain uses TRBV6-6 and TRBJ2-7; 7 positions match TRBD2. The V gene's germline CDR1 is MNHNY and CDR2 SVGAGI (reference sequence). V lost 5 bases, J lost 0 bases, and 10 bases stayed unmatched. CDR3 length: 16 amino acids. CDR3 amino acids: CASSKLTGTTSYEQYF. The CDR3 region has the DNA TGTGCCAGCAGTAAACTCACGGGGACTACCTCCTACGAGCAGTACTTC.

The chain couples TRBV19 to TRBJ2-3, with D possibly matching TRBD1 (5 bases). Trimming took off 6 bases at V and 6 bases at J, with 22 bases between the two ends. CDR1 LNHDA and CDR2 SQIVND come from the germline V gene (reference sequence). The CDR3 consists of 16 residues. The DNA for the CDR3 is TGTGCCAGTAGCCCAGCCTTACAGGCCCGGGCGGATACGCAGTATTTT. It translates to CASSPALQARADTQYF.

This clone has only a few counts. Here the CDR3 reads CASSKNPGSAGYTF. In nucleotides, the CDR3 is TGTGCCAGCAGCAAAAACCCAGGCTCGGCTGGCTACACCTTC. The rearrangement uses TRBV5-6 and TRBJ1-2, with unresolved D. Trimming shortened V by 4 bases and J by 7 bases, and 17 bases separated the two germline ends. The CDR3 is made up of 14 amino acids. Germline loops: CDR1 SGHDT, CDR2 YYEEEE.

The chain employs TRBV10-2 and TRBJ2-2, with 12 bases fitting TRBD2. With V trimmed by 7 bases and J by 7 bases, 7 bases remained unmatched. CDR3 length: 15 amino acids. The germline gives CDR1 WSHSY, CDR2 SAAADI. The CDR3, as DNA: TGCGCCAGCAAAGAGGGGGGACTAGCGGGCGGGGAGCTGTTTTTT. Its translation: CASKEGGLAGGELFF.

The chain joins TRBV18 to TRBJ2-7, with D perhaps assigned TRBD1 or TRBD2 (5 bases each). The CDR3 totals 15 residues. CDR1 is KGHSH and CDR2 is LQKENI in the germline V gene. Trimming removed 2 bases at V and 0 bases at J, with 11 bases between. DNA for the CDR3: TGTGCCAGCTCACCAGAGGGGCCACTCTCCTACGAGCAGTACTTC. It codes for CASSPEGPLSYEQYF.

In this sample, this clone turned up a few times. The chain couples TRBV19 to TRBJ1-1; D possibly corresponds to TRBD1 (5 bases). Looked up from germline, CDR1 is LNHDA and CDR2 is SQIVND (reference sequence). This CDR3 is built from 14 residues. V gave up 3 bases and J gave up 4 bases, with 12 bases separating them. The CDR3 DNA reads as TGTGCCAGTAGTATTTTGGCAGGGCCCACTGAAGCTTTCTTT. Its translation: CASSILAGPTEAFF.

This chain joins TRBV25-1 and TRBJ2-1; the match to TRBD2 covers 12 bases. Germline lookup yields CDR1 MGHDK and CDR2 SYGVNS. The CDR3 is made up of 15 amino acids. After removal of 4 bases from V and 7 bases from J, the junction contained 5 bases not matched to a gene. CDR3 coding DNA: TGTGCCAGCAGTGGACTAGCGGGAGATAAGAATGAGCAGTTCTTC. Its translation is CASSGLAGDKNEQFF.

This clone has only one observation. The chain joins TRBV6-5 to TRBJ1-2; 9 bases map to TRBD1. The CDR3 has 14 residues. V lost 6 bases and J lost 5; bases outside the gene matches: 7. Germline lookup yields CDR1 MNHEY and CDR2 SVGAGI. CDR3 DNA sequence: TGTGCCAGCAGCCCACAGGGGGCGCGGTATGGCTACACCTTC. Encoded protein: CASSPQGARYGYTF.

The chain employs TRBV5-6 and TRBJ2-2, with D possibly matching TRBD2 (6 bases). Germline loops: CDR1 SGHDT, CDR2 YYEEEE. V lost 4 bases to trimming and J lost 4 bases, with 11 bases between them. This CDR3 contains 14 residues. CDR3 DNA sequence: TGTGCCAGCAGCGGGAGAGCGGGCACCGGGGAGCTGTTTTTT. As protein: CASSGRAGTGELFF. Full variable domain (outside the CDR3, taken from reference TRBV5-6 and TRBJ2-2): DAGVTQSPTHLIKTRGQQVTLRCSPKSGHDTVSWYQQALGQGPQFIFQYYEEEERQRGNFPDRFSGHQFPNYSSELNVNALLLGDSALYLCASSGRAGTGELFFGEGSRLTVL.

This chain connects TRBV7-2 to TRBJ2-7; tentatively, D is TRBD1 or TRBD2 (5 bases each). Per the germline V gene, CDR1 is SGHTA and CDR2 is FQGNSA. This CDR3 has 15 amino acids. V dropped 2 bases and J dropped 2 bases, with 13 bases sitting between them. As DNA, the CDR3 is TGTGCCAGCAGCTTAAACGGGGCTTACCCCTACGAGCAGTACTTC. Protein product: CASSLNGAYPYEQYF.

The chain has TRBV2 and TRBJ1-5; D not resolved. This CDR3 region has 14 residues. Germline V gene lookup returns CDR1 SNHLY and CDR2 FYNNEI. The V end lost 2 bases, the J end lost 4 bases, and 9 bases lay between the germline ends. Here the CDR3 reads CASSERVRNQPQHF. The CDR3 DNA is TGTGCCAGCAGTGAAAGGGTAAGGAATCAGCCCCAGCATTTT. Variable domain in full (rest from reference TRBV2 and TRBJ1-5): EPEVTQTPSHQVTQMGQEVILRCVPISNHLYFYWYRQILGQKVEFLVSFYNNEISEKSEIFDDQFSVERPDGSNFTLKIRSTKLEDSAMYFCASSERVRNQPQHFGDGTRLSIL.

The chain combines TRBV6-5 with TRBJ2-1, with TRBD1 matching over 9 bases. Germline V CDR1 and CDR2: MNHEY, SVGAGI. CDR3 size: 15 residues. J lost 3 bases, V lost 6 bases, and 6 bases had no gene match. As DNA, the CDR3 is TGTGCCAGCAGCTGGACAGGGGACAGCTACAATGAGCAGTTCTTC. Its translation is CASSWTGDSYNEQFF.

This chain uses TRBV18 with TRBJ2-5, with TRBD2 matching 12 bases. CDR1 KGHSH and CDR2 LQKENI come from the germline V gene. Trimming cost V 3 bases and J 0 bases; bases outside gene matches: 5. CDR3 length equals 17 residues. The CDR3: CASSPRRLAGDQETQYF. The CDR3 DNA reads as TGTGCCAGCTCACCTCGTAGACTAGCGGGGGACCAAGAGACCCAGTACTTC.